This T cell receptor beta chain appears in the sequencing data of a study of graft-versus-host responses after intestinal transplantation. Across the study: Anti-thymocyte globulin induction preceded approximately three years of tacrolimus and steroid maintenance in all recipients.

Findings and caveats of the study: Among circulating GvH clones, peak levels were associated with early post-transplant declines in HvG clones. Recipient marrow showed GvH clones, some seen first in ileum or blood.

V dropped 2 bases and J dropped 0 bases, with 7 bases sitting between them. CDR1 MNHEY and CDR2 SVGAGI come from the germline V gene. The CDR3 is 14 residues long. The method was immunoSEQ multiplex PCR; TCRdb's version includes in-frame clones alone and lacks a portion of them. Among roughly 90,000 clones listed, about nine tenths were seen once. To note about this clone: No antigen is known for it.

This chain joins TRBV6-5 and TRBJ1-1, with a tentative D call TRBD1 (5 bases). This sequence was found in a human donor who was the organ donor for an intestinal transplant. This sample comprised unstimulated CD4+ T cells sorted from spleen or lymph node cells, obtained before transplant. The CDR3 DNA sequence: TGTGCCAGCAGTTACGGGGGGATGAACACTGAAGCTTTCTTT. Its translation: CASSYGGMNTEAFF.